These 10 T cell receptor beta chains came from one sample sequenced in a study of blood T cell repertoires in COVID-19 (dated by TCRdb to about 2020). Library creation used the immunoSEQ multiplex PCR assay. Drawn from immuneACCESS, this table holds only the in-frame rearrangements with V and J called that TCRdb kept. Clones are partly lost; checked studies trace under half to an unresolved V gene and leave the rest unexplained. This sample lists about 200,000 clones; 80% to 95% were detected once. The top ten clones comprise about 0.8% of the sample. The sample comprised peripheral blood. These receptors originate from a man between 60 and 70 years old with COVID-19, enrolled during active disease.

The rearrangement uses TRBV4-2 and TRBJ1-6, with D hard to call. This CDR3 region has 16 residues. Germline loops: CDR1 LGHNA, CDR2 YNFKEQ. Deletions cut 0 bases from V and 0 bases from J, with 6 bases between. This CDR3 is CASSQEASSYNSPLHF. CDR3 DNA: TGTGCCAGCAGCCAAGAGGCCAGCTCCTATAATTCACCCCTCCACTTT.

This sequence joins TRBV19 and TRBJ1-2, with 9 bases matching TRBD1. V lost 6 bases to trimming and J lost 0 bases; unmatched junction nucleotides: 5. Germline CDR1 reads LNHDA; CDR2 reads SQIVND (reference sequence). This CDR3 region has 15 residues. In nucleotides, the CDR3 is TGTGCCAGTAGGACGGACAGGGGCGCTAACTATGGCTACACCTTC. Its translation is CASRTDRGANYGYTF.

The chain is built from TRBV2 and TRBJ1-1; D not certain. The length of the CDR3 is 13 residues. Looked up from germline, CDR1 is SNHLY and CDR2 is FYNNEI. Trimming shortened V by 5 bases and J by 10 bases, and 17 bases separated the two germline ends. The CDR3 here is CASSNSDSRGAFF. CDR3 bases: TGTGCCAGCAGTAATTCGGACTCCCGTGGAGCTTTCTTT.

The CDR3 loop is CASTTGDRGVEKLFF. CDR3 sequence (DNA): TGTGCCAGTACAACCGGGGACAGGGGCGTTGAAAAACTGTTTTTT. The rearrangement links TRBV19 to TRBJ1-4; 10 bases match TRBD1. Germline assignment: CDR1 LNHDA and CDR2 SQIVND (reference sequence). The CDR3 covers 15 residues. After removal of 7 bases from V and 7 bases from J, the junction contained 9 bases not matched to a gene.

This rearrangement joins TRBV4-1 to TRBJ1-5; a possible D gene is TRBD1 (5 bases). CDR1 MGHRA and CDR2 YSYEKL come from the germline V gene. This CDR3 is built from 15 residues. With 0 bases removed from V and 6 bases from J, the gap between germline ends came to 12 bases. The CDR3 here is CASSQDSGRGQPQHF. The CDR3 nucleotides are TGCGCCAGCAGCCAAGATTCAGGGAGGGGTCAGCCCCAGCATTTT.

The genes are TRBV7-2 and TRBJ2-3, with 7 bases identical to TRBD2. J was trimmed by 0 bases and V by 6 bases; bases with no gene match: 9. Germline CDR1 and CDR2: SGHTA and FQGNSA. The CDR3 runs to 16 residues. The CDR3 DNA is TGTGCCAGCAGACAATCTAGCGGCCCTAGCACAGATACGCAGTATTTT. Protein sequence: CASRQSSGPSTDTQYF.

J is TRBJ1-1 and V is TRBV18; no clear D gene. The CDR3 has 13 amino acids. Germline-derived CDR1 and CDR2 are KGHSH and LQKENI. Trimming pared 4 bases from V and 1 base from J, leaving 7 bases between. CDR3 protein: CASSLAGNTEAFF. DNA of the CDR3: TGTGCCAGCTCACTAGCGGGGAACACTGAAGCTTTCTTT.

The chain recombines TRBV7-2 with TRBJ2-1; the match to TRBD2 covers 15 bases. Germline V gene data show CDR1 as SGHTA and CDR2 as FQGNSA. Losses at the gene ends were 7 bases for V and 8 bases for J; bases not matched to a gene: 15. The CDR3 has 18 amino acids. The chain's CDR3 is CASTQLVGLAGGRHEQFF. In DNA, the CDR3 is TGTGCCAGCACCCAATTAGTGGGACTAGCGGGAGGTAGGCATGAGCAGTTCTTC.

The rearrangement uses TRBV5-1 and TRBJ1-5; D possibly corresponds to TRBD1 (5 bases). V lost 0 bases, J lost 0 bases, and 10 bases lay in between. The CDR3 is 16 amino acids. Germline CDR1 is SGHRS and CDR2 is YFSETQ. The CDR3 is CASSLGDSDSNQPQHF. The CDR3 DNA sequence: TGCGCCAGCAGCTTGGGCGACAGCGATAGCAATCAGCCCCAGCATTTT.

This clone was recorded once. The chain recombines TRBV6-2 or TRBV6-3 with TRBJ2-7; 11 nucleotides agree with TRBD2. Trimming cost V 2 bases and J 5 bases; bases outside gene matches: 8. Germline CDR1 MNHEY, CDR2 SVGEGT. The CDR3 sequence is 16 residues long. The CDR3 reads CASSYPRLAGRNEQYF. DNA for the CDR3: TGTGCCAGCAGTTACCCTAGACTAGCGGGAAGGAACGAGCAGTACTTC.